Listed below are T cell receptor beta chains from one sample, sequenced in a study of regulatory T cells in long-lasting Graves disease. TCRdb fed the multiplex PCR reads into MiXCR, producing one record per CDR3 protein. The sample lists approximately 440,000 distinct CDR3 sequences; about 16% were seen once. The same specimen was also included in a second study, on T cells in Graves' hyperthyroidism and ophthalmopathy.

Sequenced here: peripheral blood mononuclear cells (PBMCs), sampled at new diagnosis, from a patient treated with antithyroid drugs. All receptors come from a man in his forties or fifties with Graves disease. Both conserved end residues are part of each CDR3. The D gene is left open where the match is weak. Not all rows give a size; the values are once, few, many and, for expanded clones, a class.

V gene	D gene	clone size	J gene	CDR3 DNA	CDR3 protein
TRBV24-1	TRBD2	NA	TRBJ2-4	TGTGCCACCAGCCCGGGGGGGCAGGGAATGGGCAAAAACATTCAGTACTTC	CATSPGGQGMGKNIQYF
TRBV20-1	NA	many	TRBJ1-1	TGCAGTGTATACCAGGGACACTTCAACACTGAAGCTTTCTTT	CSVYQGHFNTEAFF
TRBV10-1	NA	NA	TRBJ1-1	TGCGCCAGCAGTGAGTCGACTCGGACAGTGAACACTGAAGCTTTCTTT	CASSESTRTVNTEAFF
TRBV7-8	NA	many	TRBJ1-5	TGTGCCAGCAGCTTACTGACAGAGAATCAGCCCCAGCATTTT	CASSLLTENQPQHF
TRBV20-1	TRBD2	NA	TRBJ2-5	TGCAGTGCTAGGGAACAGCGGGAGGTATTCCAAGAGACCCAGTACTTC	CSAREQREVFQETQYF
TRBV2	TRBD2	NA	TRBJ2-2	TGTGCCAGCAGACAAGCTAGCGGGACGAACACCGGGGAGCTGTTTTTT	CASRQASGTNTGELFF
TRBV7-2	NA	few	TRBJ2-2	TGTGCCAGCAGTCGCGCGAGGGGCGGCACCGGGGAGCTGTTTTTT	CASSRARGGTGELFF
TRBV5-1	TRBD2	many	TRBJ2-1	TGCGCCAGCAGCTTGGGAGGGCTAGCGGGACACTACAATGAGCAGTTCTTC	CASSLGGLAGHYNEQFF
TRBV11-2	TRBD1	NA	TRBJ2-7	TGTGCCAGCAGCTCCCGGGACAGGGGGCACCACGAGCAGTACTTC	CASSSRDRGHHEQYF
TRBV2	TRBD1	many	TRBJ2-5	TGTGCCAGCAGTCGGGACAGGGTAGAGACCCAGTACTTC	CASSRDRVETQYF
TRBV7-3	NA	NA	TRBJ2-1	TGTGCCAGCAGCTTAACGCGCAGGGACAATGAGCAGTTCTTC	CASSLTRRDNEQFF
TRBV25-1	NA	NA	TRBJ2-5	TGTGCCAGCAGTGCCCGGGACCCTCAAGAGACCCAGTACTTC	CASSARDPQETQYF
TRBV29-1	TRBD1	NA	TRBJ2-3	TGCAGCGCGGGACAGAGCACAGATACGCAGTATTTT	CSAGQSTDTQYF
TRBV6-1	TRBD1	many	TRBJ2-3	TGTGCCAGCAGTGAAGCTGGGCCGGGGACAGCGCGTGGAGATACGCAGTATTTT	CASSEAGPGTARGDTQYF
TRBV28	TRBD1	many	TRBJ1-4	TGTGCCAGCAGCCCACAGGGGGTAGGGGAAAAACTGTTTTTT	CASSPQGVGEKLFF
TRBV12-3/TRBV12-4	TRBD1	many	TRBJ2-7	TGTGCCAGCGGCCGGGACAGGGGGACCTACGAGCAGTACTTC	CASGRDRGTYEQYF
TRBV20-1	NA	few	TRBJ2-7	TGCAGTGCTAGAGAAACCTCCAACAGGGCCTCTAGATTCTACGAGCAGTACTTC	CSARETSNRASRFYEQYF
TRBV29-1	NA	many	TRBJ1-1	TGCAGCGTTGTGGGGGGGCAGGGTGCCCCTGAAGCTTTCTTT	CSVVGGQGAPEAFF
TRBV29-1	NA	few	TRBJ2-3	TGCAGCGTTGTTGGCTGGTTTAACACAGATACGCAGTATTTT	CSVVGWFNTDTQYF
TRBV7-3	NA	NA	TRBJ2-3	TGTGCCAGCAGCCCAAAAGGGGCAGCTGGCCCAGATACGCAGTATTTT	CASSPKGAAGPDTQYF
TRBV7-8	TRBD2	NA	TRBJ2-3	TGTGCCAGCAGCTTAGAGCGGCTAGCGGGCCCGAATACGCAGTATTTT	CASSLERLAGPNTQYF
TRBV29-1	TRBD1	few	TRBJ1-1	TGCAGCGTTGAAGCCTCCGGGACAGACAACACTGAAGCTTTCTTT	CSVEASGTDNTEAFF
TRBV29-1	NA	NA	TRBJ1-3	TGCAGCGTTGTCAGGGACTCTGGAAACACCATATATTTT	CSVVRDSGNTIYF
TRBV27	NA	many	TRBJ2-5	TGTGCCAGCAGTTTACCCCTCCAAGAGACCCAGTACTTC	CASSLPLQETQYF
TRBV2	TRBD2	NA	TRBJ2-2	TGTGCCAGCAGGGCTAGGACTAGCGGGTCGGTCACCGGGGAGCTGTTTTTT	CASRARTSGSVTGELFF
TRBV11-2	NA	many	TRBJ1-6	TGTGCCAGCAGCTCGCAGGGGTCTAGTAATTCACCCCTCCACTTT	CASSSQGSSNSPLHF
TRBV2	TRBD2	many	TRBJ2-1	TGTGCCAGCAGTTCTAGCGGGACGTTAGATGAGCAGTTCTTC	CASSSSGTLDEQFF
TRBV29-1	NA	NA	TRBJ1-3	TGCAGCGTTGAAGATCCCAGGAGCTCTGGAAACACCATATATTTT	CSVEDPRSSGNTIYF
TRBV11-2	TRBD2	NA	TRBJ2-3	TGTGCCAGCAGCCTACAGGGGCGGGTAGCGGGAGCCGATACGCAGTATTTT	CASSLQGRVAGADTQYF
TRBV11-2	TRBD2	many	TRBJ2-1	TGTGCCAGCAGCTTAACGGCTAGCGGGAGACGGTCCTACAATGAGCAGTTCTTC	CASSLTASGRRSYNEQFF
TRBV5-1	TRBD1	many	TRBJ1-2	TGCGCCAGCAGCCTGCGACAGGGCGGTGACTATGGCTACACCTTC	CASSLRQGGDYGYTF
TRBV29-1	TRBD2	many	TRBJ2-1	TGCAGCGTCCAGTTAGATAGCGGGAGGCGGTACAATGAGCAGTTCTTC	CSVQLDSGRRYNEQFF
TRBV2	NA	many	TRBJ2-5	TGTGCCAGCAGTGTATCCCTTTTCCAAGAGACCCAGTACTTC	CASSVSLFQETQYF
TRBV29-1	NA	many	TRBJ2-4	TGCAGCGTTGAACAGGTAGCCAAAAACATTCAGTACTTC	CSVEQVAKNIQYF
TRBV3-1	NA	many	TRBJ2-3	TGTGCCAGCAGCCAAGGATCAGGGATTAGCACAGATACGCAGTATTTT	CASSQGSGISTDTQYF
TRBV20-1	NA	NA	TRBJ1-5	TGCAGTGCTAGGGGTGGTAATAGCAATCAGCCCCAGCATTTT	CSARGGNSNQPQHF
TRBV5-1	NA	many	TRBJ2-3	TGCGCCAGCAGCGCGGAGGGACAGCTACGACGGTATTTT	CASSAEGQLRRYF
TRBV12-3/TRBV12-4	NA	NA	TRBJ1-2	TGTGCCAGCAGTGCGGGTTACGGCTACACCTTC	CASSAGYGYTF
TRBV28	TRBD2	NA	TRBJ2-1	TGTGCCAGCAGGGTTAGCGGGAGGGCCGCGAATGAGCAGTTCTTC	CASRVSGRAANEQFF
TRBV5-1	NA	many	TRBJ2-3	TGCGCCAGCAGCTCACAGGACCGCTGGGCAGATACGCAGTATTTT	CASSSQDRWADTQYF
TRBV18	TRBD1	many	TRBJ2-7	TGTGCCAGCTCACCACAACAGGGGGCCTACGAGCAGTACTTC	CASSPQQGAYEQYF
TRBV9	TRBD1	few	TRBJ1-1	TGTGCCAGCAGCCCAATGACAGGGATCGTCACTGAAGCTTTCTTT	CASSPMTGIVTEAFF
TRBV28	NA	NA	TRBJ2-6	TGTGCCAGCAGTTTACACTCTGGGGCCAACGTCCTGACTTTC	CASSLHSGANVLTF
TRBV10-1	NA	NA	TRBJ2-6	TGCGCCAGCAGAGCTACTGGGGCCAACGTCCTGACTTTC	CASRATGANVLTF
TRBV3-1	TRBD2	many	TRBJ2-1	TGTGCCAGCAGCCCATTTAGCGGGAGTACGTTAATTGAGCAGTTCTTC	CASSPFSGSTLIEQFF
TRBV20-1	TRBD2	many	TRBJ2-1	TGCAGTGCCCCACTCCCCCCCCCGGCGGGAGAATATAATGAGCAGTTCTTC	CSAPLPPPAGEYNEQFF
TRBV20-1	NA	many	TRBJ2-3	TGCAGTGCTAGAATGGGATCGGAAGATACGCAGTATTTT	CSARMGSEDTQYF
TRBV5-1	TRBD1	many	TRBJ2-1	TGCGCCAGCAGCCCCCGGGACAGTTCCAACAATGAGCAGTTCTTC	CASSPRDSSNNEQFF
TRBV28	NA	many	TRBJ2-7	TGTGCCAGCTCGCTGGGGCACTACGAGCAGTACTTC	CASSLGHYEQYF
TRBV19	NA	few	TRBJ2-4	TGTGCCAGTAGTATACCTACAGGAGGATCCATTCAGTACTTC	CASSIPTGGSIQYF
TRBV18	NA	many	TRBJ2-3	TGTGCCAGCTCACCTGACGGGAGTGATACGCAGTATTTT	CASSPDGSDTQYF
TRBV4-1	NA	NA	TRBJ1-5	TGCGCCAGCAGCCAAGACAGGTCGGGGCAGCCCCAGCATTTT	CASSQDRSGQPQHF
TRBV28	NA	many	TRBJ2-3	TGTGCCAGCACCCTAGGGCGGGGAGACACAGATACGCAGTATTTT	CASTLGRGDTDTQYF
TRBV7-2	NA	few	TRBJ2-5	TGTGCCAGCAGCTTGACGGGGGCCGGGACCCAGTACTTC	CASSLTGAGTQYF